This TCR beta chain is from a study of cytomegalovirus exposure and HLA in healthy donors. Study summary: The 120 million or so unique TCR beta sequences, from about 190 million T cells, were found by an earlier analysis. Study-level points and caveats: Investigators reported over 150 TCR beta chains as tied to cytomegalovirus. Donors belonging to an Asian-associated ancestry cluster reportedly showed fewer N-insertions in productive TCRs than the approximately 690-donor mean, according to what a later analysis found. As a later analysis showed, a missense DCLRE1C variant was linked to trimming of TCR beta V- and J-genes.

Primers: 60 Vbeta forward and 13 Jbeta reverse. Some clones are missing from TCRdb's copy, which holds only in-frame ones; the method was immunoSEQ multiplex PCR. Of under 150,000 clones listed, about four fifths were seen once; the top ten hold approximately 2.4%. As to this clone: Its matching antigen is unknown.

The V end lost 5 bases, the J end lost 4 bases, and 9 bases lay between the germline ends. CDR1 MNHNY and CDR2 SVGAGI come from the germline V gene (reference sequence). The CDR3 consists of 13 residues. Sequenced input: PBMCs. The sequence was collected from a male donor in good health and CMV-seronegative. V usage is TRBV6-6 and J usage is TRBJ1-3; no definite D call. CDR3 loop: CASSVALGNTIYF. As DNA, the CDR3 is TGTGCCAGCAGTGTAGCACTGGGAAACACCATATATTTT.